This TCR beta chain appears in the sequencing data of a study of persistence of HIV-infected CD4 T cells. Study information: Median time on suppressive ART was seven to eight years.

CDR3 length: 15 residues. CDR1 and CDR2 (germline): SGHNT, YYREEE (reference sequence). Trimming at V came to 3 bases and at J to 4 bases, leaving 9 bases not matched to a gene. Notes on this clone: Its specificity is unknown.

The libraries were made with immunoSEQ version 4 in survey mode. Here immunoSEQ multiplex PCR was the method, and the copy in TCRdb shows in-frame clones only, minus some. The data show about 20,000 clones, around three fifths seen once. Overall study findings and caveats: CMV- and Gag-responding cells had lower TCRbeta richness than CD3/CD28-responding cells. Within sorted populations, more oligoclonal TCRs accompanied more oligoclonal proviruses.

The stimulus was an HIV-1 Gag 15-mer peptide pool, 0.9 to 1 ug/peptide/mL. CD4+ T cells upregulating both CD40 ligand and CD69 were sorted as responding cells. Plasma HIV-1 RNA stayed below 50 copies/mL for at least 4 years. The clonotype originates from an adult woman with HIV who was CMV-seropositive. The sequenced sample was CD4+ T cells sorted from PBMCs after roughly 17-hour stimulation, obtained from a patient who received antiretroviral therapy. The chain combines TRBV5-4 with TRBJ1-2, with 7 bases aligning to TRBD1. The CDR3: CASSSSKGALYGYTF. The DNA of the CDR3 is TGTGCCAGCAGCTCCTCAAAGGGGGCGCTCTATGGCTACACCTTC.